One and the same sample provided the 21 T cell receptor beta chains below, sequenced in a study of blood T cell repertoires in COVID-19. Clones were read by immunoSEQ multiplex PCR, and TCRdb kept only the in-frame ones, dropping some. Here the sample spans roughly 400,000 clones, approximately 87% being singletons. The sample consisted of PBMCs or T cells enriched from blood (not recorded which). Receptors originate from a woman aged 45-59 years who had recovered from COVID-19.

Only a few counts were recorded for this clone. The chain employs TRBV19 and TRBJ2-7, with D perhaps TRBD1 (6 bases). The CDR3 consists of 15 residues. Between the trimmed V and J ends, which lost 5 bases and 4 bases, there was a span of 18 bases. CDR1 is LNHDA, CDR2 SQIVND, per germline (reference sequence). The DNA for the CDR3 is TGTGCCAGTAGTCCCCGACGGGACAATAGATACGAGCAGTACTTC. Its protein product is CASSPRRDNRYEQYF.

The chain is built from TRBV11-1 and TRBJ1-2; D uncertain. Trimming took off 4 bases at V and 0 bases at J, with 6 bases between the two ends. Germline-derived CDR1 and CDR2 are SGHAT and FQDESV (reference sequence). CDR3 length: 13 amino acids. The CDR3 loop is CASSSVTNYGYTF. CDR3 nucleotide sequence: TGTGCCAGCAGCTCGGTAACTAACTATGGCTACACCTTC.

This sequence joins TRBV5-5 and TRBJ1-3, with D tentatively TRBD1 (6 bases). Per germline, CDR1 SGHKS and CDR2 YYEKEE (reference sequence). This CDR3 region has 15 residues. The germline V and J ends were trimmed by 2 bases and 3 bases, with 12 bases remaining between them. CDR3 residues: CASSLAGAGGNTIYF. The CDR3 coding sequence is TGTGCCAGCAGCTTAGCAGGGGCAGGTGGAAACACCATATATTTT.

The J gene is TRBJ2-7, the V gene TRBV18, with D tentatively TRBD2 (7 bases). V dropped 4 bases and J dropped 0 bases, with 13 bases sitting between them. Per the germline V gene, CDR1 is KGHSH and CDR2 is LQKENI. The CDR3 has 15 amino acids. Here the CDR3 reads CASSQGGTLSYEQYF. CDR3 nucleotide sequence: TGTGCCAGCTCACAGGGGGGGACGCTCTCCTACGAGCAGTACTTC.

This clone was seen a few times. The CDR3 protein is CASSQVGELFF. DNA of the CDR3: TGTGCCAGCAGCCAAGTCGGTGAGCTGTTTTTT. V is TRBV3-1 (or the pseudogene TRBV3-2) and J is TRBJ2-2; the D is unclear. The CDR3 covers 11 residues. V was clipped by 1 base and J by 11 bases, with 5 bases between them. CDR1 is LGHDT, CDR2 YNNKEL, per germline (reference sequence).

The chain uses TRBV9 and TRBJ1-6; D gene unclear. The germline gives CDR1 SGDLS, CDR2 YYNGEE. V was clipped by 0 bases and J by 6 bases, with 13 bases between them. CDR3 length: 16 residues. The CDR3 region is CASSVAATQLNSPLHF. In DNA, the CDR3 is TGTGCCAGCAGCGTAGCCGCGACACAGCTTAATTCACCCCTCCACTTT. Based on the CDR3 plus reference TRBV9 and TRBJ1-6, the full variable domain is DSGVTQTPKHLITATGQRVTLRCSPRSGDLSVYWYQQSLDQGLQFLIQYYNGEERAKGNILERFSAQQFPDLHSELNLSSLELGDSALYFCASSVAATQLNSPLHFGNGTRLTVT.

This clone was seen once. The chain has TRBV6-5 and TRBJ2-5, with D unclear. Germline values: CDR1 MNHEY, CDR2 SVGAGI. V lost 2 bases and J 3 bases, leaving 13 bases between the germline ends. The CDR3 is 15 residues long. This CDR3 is CASSYTYRLEETQYF. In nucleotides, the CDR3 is TGTGCCAGCAGTTACACCTACAGATTGGAAGAGACCCAGTACTTC.

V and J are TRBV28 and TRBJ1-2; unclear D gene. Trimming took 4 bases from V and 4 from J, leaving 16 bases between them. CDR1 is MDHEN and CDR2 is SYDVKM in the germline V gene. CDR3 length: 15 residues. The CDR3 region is CASSWNSHLGYGYTF. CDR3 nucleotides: TGTGCCAGCAGTTGGAACAGCCACCTCGGCTATGGCTACACCTTC.

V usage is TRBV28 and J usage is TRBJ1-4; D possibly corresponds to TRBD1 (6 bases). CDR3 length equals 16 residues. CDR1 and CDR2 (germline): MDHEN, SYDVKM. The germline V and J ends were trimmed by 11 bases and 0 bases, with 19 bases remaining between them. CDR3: CAAGRGSVPTNEKLFF. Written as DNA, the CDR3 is TGTGCCGCCGGAAGGGGGTCGGTCCCAACTAATGAAAAACTGTTTTTT.

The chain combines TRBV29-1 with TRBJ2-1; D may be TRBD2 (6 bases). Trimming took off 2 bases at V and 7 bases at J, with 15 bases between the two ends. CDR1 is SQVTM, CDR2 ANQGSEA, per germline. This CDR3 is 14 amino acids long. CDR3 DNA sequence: TGCAGCGTTGAATCTTTCGGGGGAGGTAATGAGCAGTTCTTC. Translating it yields CSVESFGGGNEQFF.

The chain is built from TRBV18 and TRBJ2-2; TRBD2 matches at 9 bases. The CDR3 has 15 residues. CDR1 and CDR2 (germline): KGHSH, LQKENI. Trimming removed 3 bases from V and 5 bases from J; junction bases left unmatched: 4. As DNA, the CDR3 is TGTGCCAGCTCACCGCCTAGCGGGGTTACCGGGGAGCTGTTTTTT. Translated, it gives CASSPPSGVTGELFF.

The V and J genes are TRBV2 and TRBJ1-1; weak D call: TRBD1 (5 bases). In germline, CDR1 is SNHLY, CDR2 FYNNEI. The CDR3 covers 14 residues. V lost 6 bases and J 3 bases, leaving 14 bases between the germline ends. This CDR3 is CASSEGPGDTEAFF. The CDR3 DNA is TGTGCCAGCAGCGAGGGGCCGGGGGACACTGAAGCTTTCTTT.

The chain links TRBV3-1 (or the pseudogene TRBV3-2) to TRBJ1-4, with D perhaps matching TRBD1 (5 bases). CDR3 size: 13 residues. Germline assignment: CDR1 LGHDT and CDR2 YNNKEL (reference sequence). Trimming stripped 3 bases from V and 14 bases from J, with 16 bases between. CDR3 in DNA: TGTGCCAGCAGCCACTCCGGGGACGGGAGGCTGTTTTTT. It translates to CASSHSGDGRLFF.

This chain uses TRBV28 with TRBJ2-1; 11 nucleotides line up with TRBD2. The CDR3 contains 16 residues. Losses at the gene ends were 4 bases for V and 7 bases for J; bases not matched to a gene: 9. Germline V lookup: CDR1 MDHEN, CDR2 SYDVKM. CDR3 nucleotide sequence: TGTGCCAGCAGTTATAGTTTAGCGGGGGGGCGGAATGAGCAGTTCTTC. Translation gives CASSYSLAGGRNEQFF.

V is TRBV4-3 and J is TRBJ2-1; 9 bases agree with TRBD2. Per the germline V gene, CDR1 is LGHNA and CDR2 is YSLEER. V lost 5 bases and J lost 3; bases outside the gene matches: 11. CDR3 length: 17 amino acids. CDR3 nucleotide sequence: TGCGCCAGCAGCGCCGGGCGCGGGGGGGCAATCTACAATGAGCAGTTCTTC. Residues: CASSAGRGGAIYNEQFF.

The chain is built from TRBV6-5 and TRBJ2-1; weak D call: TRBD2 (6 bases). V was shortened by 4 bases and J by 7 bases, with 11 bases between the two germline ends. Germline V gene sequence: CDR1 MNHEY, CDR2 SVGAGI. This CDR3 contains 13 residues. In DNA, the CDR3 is TGTGCCAGCAGTTCGGGGGTCGCTAATGAGCAGTTCTTC. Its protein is CASSSGVANEQFF.

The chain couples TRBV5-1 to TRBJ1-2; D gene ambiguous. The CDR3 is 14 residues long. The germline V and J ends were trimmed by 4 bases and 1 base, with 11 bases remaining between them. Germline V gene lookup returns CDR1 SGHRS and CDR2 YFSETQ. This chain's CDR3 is CASSEALLNYGYTF. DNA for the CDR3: TGCGCCAGCAGCGAAGCACTCCTTAACTATGGCTACACCTTC.

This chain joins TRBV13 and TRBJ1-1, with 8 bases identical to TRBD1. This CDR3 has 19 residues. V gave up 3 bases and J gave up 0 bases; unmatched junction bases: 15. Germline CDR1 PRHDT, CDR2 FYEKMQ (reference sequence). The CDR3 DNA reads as TGTGCCAGCAGCTTTTTTCCTGGACAGGGAGGAGACATGAACACTGAAGCTTTCTTT. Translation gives CASSFFPGQGGDMNTEAFF. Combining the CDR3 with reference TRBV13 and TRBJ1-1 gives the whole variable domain AAGVIQSPRHLIKEKRETATLKCYPIPRHDTVYWYQQGPGQDPQFLISFYEKMQSDKGSIPDRFSAQQFSDYHSELNMSSLELGDSALYFCASSFFPGQGGDMNTEAFFGQGTRLTVV.

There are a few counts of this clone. Here the CDR3 reads CASSVGLQETQYF. In DNA, the CDR3 is TGTGCCAGCAGTGTGGGACTCCAAGAGACCCAGTACTTC. The chain links TRBV28 to TRBJ2-5; D might be TRBD2 (6 bases). Germline V CDR1 and CDR2: MDHEN, SYDVKM. The CDR3 is 13 amino acids. The germline V and J ends were trimmed by 5 bases and 1 base, with 8 bases remaining between them. Combining the CDR3 with reference TRBV28 and TRBJ2-5 gives the whole variable domain DVKVTQSSRYLVKRTGEKVFLECVQDMDHENMFWYRQDPGLGLRLIYFSYDVKMKEKGDIPEGYSVSREKKERFSLILESASTNQTSMYLCASSVGLQETQYFGPGTRLLVL.

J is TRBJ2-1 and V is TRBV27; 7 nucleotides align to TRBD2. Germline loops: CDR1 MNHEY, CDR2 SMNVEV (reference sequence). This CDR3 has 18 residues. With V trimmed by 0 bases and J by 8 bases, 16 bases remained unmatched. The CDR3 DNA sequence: TGTGCCAGCAGTTTATCGTCGGGCCGACTAGCTGTAGTTGATGAGCAGTTCTTC. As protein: CASSLSSGRLAVVDEQFF.

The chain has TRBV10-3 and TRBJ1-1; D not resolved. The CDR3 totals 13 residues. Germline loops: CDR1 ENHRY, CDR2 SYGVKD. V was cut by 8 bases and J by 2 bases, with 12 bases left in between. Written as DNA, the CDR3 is TGTGCCATCCTAAGCGGGGATAACACTGAAGCTTTCTTT. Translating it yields CAILSGDNTEAFF.